This entry concerns a single T cell receptor beta chain. Antigen unknown. The sample is drawn from a study of glioma-infiltrating T cells after dendritic cell vaccination. Whole-study context: Dendritic cell vaccination trial patients had either newly diagnosed or recurrent glioblastoma. Dendritic cells derived from monocytes and pulsed with autologous tumor lysate formed the vaccine. The study's findings and limits: No direct clonality-survival link was found; a diverse polyclonal response may matter.

The assay was immunoSEQ multiplex PCR, and TCRdb's table has in-frame clones only and misses some. The repertoire holds tens of thousands of clones, roughly 79% seen once, with 7.9% in the top ten. CDR1 is MNHNS, CDR2 SASEGT, per germline. The CDR3 has 13 residues. Trimming cost V 3 bases and J 6 bases, with 8 bases left between them. The sample consisted of blood, taken before dendritic cell vaccination. This clonotype was obtained from a human donor with glioblastoma. This chain joins TRBV6-1 and TRBJ2-2; D not resolved. The CDR3 is CASSDLGAGELFF. In nucleotides, the CDR3 is TGTGCCAGCAGTGACTTGGGCGCCGGGGAGCTGTTTTTT.